This is a list of T cell receptor beta chains from one sample in a study of T-cell reconstitution after alpha-beta-depleted transplantation in children. TCRdb fed the PCR reads into MiXCR, producing one record per CDR3 protein. The table shows 230,000 or so distinct CDR3 sequences, with 12% occurring only once. The sequenced sample was PBMCs from the stem cell graft donor, obtained from the stem cell graft. These TCRs come from a human donor who donated a stem cell graft to a child with acute lymphoblastic leukemia. CDR3s leave out the opening cysteine and the closing phenylalanine or tryptophan.

v_call: TRBV9; j_call: TRBJ2-1; cdr3_length: 13; cdr3_aa: ASRQAGGSYNEQF
v_call: TRBV4-3; j_call: TRBJ2-7; cdr3_length: 14; cdr3_aa: ASSQDVTVTIYEQY
v_call: TRBV6-5; j_call: TRBJ1-6; cdr3_length: 13; cdr3_aa: ASTLYSLYNSPLH
v_call: TRBV28; j_call: TRBJ1-5; cdr3_length: 13; cdr3_aa: ASSLATGANQPQH
v_call: TRBV10-3; j_call: TRBJ2-7; cdr3_length: 15; cdr3_aa: AISGLRSRQGFYEQY
v_call: TRBV6-1; j_call: TRBJ2-2; cdr3_length: 13; cdr3_aa: ASSPGTALTGELF
v_call: TRBV11-3; j_call: TRBJ2-1; cdr3_length: 11; cdr3_aa: ASSLGTVHEQF
v_call: TRBV6-1; j_call: TRBJ1-1; cdr3_length: 11; cdr3_aa: ASLLGRVQIAF
v_call: TRBV11-1; j_call: TRBJ2-7; cdr3_length: 11; cdr3_aa: ASSSLTGYEQY
v_call: TRBV6-1; j_call: TRBJ2-1; cdr3_length: 12; cdr3_aa: ASQAEITYNEQF
v_call: TRBV24-1; j_call: TRBJ2-5; cdr3_length: 13; cdr3_aa: ATSDHQGIQETQY
v_call: TRBV20-1; j_call: TRBJ2-1; cdr3_length: 14; cdr3_aa: SARPFDRRNYNEQF
v_call: TRBV30; j_call: TRBJ1-1; cdr3_length: 13; cdr3_aa: AWSAPTGLNTEAF
v_call: TRBV12-3/TRBV12-4; j_call: TRBJ2-3; cdr3_length: 13; cdr3_aa: ASSFQRGAKDTQY
v_call: TRBV29-1; j_call: TRBJ1-5; cdr3_length: 11; cdr3_aa: SAGEYKDQPQH
v_call: TRBV7-3; j_call: TRBJ2-5; cdr3_length: 13; cdr3_aa: ASSSTGTSGETQY
v_call: TRBV5-6; j_call: TRBJ1-3; cdr3_length: 13; cdr3_aa: ASSLAPNSGNTIY
v_call: TRBV28; j_call: TRBJ2-7; cdr3_length: 12; cdr3_aa: ASSEGHVPYEQY
v_call: TRBV5-1; j_call: TRBJ2-1; cdr3_length: 13; cdr3_aa: ASSLDPVRGVEQF
v_call: TRBV20-1; j_call: TRBJ2-3; cdr3_length: 12; cdr3_aa: SAGRLGGTDTQY
v_call: TRBV7-9; j_call: TRBJ2-3; cdr3_length: 12; cdr3_aa: ASSPGTSTDTQY
v_call: TRBV5-6; j_call: TRBJ2-3; cdr3_length: 16; cdr3_aa: ASSLAGTSGGSTDTQY
v_call: TRBV28; j_call: TRBJ1-1; cdr3_length: 16; cdr3_aa: ASTPRGFGRVRGTEAF
v_call: TRBV4-2; j_call: TRBJ2-5; cdr3_length: 11; cdr3_aa: ASSQSREETQY
v_call: TRBV20-1; j_call: TRBJ2-3; cdr3_length: 13; cdr3_aa: SASLSGASTDTQY
v_call: TRBV5-1; j_call: TRBJ2-7; cdr3_length: 13; cdr3_aa: ASSPRTGDAYEQY
v_call: TRBV3-1; j_call: TRBJ2-2; cdr3_length: 15; cdr3_aa: ASSLLGGAANTGELF
v_call: TRBV20-1; j_call: TRBJ1-5; cdr3_length: 10; cdr3_aa: SASHSNQPQH
v_call: TRBV7-8; j_call: TRBJ2-1; cdr3_length: 14; cdr3_aa: ASSLGPRGLDNEQF
v_call: TRBV7-9; j_call: TRBJ2-7; cdr3_length: 12; cdr3_aa: ASSWDSTTAEQY
v_call: TRBV7-2; j_call: TRBJ1-5; cdr3_length: 14; cdr3_aa: ASSLAGRVDNQPQH
v_call: TRBV9; j_call: TRBJ2-1; cdr3_length: 12; cdr3_aa: ASSGSGKWNEQF
v_call: TRBV30; j_call: TRBJ2-2; cdr3_length: 10; cdr3_aa: AWNRPTGELF
v_call: TRBV9; j_call: TRBJ1-1; cdr3_length: 14; cdr3_aa: ASSVAGQGGNTEAF
v_call: TRBV7-2; j_call: TRBJ2-5; cdr3_length: 12; cdr3_aa: ASSPSGSQETQY
v_call: TRBV7-8; j_call: TRBJ2-7; cdr3_length: 10; cdr3_aa: ASSSPGNEQY
v_call: TRBV10-3; j_call: TRBJ2-7; cdr3_length: 12; cdr3_aa: AISGQGSSYEQY
v_call: TRBV29-1; j_call: TRBJ1-2; cdr3_length: 11; cdr3_aa: SVTGALPDGYT
v_call: TRBV10-2; j_call: TRBJ2-3; cdr3_length: 12; cdr3_aa: ASSGTGATDTQY
v_call: TRBV7-2; j_call: TRBJ2-7; cdr3_length: 13; cdr3_aa: ASSSTTGTGDEQY
v_call: TRBV29-1; j_call: TRBJ2-3; cdr3_length: 12; cdr3_aa: SVGTGGRADTQY
v_call: TRBV28; j_call: TRBJ2-7; cdr3_length: 13; cdr3_aa: ASSFGGSYLPEQY
v_call: TRBV9; j_call: TRBJ2-5; cdr3_length: 14; cdr3_aa: ASSVGLRLDQETQY
v_call: TRBV18; j_call: TRBJ2-1; cdr3_length: 12; cdr3_aa: ASSPSGLLNEQF
v_call: TRBV4-2; j_call: TRBJ2-5; cdr3_length: 14; cdr3_aa: ASSRLAGVGQETQY
v_call: TRBV12-3/TRBV12-4; j_call: TRBJ2-1; cdr3_length: 17; cdr3_aa: ASSLIITSGRARYNEQF
v_call: TRBV7-9; j_call: TRBJ1-1; cdr3_length: 10; cdr3_aa: ASSPGGTEAF
v_call: TRBV7-9; j_call: TRBJ1-1; cdr3_length: 13; cdr3_aa: ASSPRTGQNTEAF
v_call: TRBV24-1; j_call: TRBJ2-3; cdr3_length: 13; cdr3_aa: ATSDIAGEEDTQY
v_call: TRBV10-3; j_call: TRBJ1-1; cdr3_length: 13; cdr3_aa: AISESQGLNTEAF
v_call: TRBV2; j_call: TRBJ1-2; cdr3_length: 11; cdr3_aa: ASEGAANYGYT
v_call: TRBV6-5; j_call: TRBJ1-2; cdr3_length: 14; cdr3_aa: ASSYYLDSSFYGYT
v_call: TRBV15; j_call: TRBJ2-7; cdr3_length: 14; cdr3_aa: ATSRDISFGRLEQY
v_call: TRBV20-1; j_call: TRBJ2-7; cdr3_length: 11; cdr3_aa: SASPGGGTEQY
v_call: TRBV20-1; j_call: TRBJ2-7; cdr3_length: 12; cdr3_aa: SASRTSGSYEQY